The entry that follows covers one T cell receptor beta chain sequence. Sequence at one end of the junction differs from germline and may be a read error. From germline, CDR1 is SSHAT and CDR2 FNYEAQ (reference sequence). The CDR3 runs 14 residues. This record comes from a study of blood T cells in healthy people across ages. A second 7 to 11 cycle PCR used barcoded and J-beta primers. From the 5' RACE reads, TCRdb called clonotypes with MiXCR, one entry per CDR3 protein. There are roughly 800,000 distinct CDR3 sequences in the sample; 55% to 70% occur only once, and roughly 20% lies in the top ten. Total RNA, at least 5.5 micrograms per sample, was extracted from PBMCs.

The rearrangement uses TRBV7-7 and TRBJ1-1; the match to TRBD1 covers 9 bases. Sequences were obtained from blood. The clonotype originates from a man younger than 40 in good health. CDR3: CLLYTGGSNTEAFF. CDR3 DNA: TGCCTGCTCTACACAGGGGGCTCGAACACTGAAGCTTTCTTT.